The next 29 T cell receptor beta chains were all read from a single sample in a study of T-cell memory formation after mild COVID-19. TCRdb itself ran the 5' RACE reads through MiXCR, one entry per CDR3 protein. The sample yields 250,000 to 350,000 distinct CDR3 sequences, roughly 16% seen once. Source material: PBMCs or a T cell subset sorted from them (not recorded which). The source is a man aged 18 to 30 who had mild COVID-19 (a few samples of this study predate the infection). Cell type and time point are not known.

The chain has TRBV20-1 and TRBJ2-7; TRBD2 agrees at 8 bases. Germline V gene lookup returns CDR1 DFQATT and CDR2 SNEGSKA (reference sequence). The length of the CDR3 is 15 residues. Trimming at V came to 0 bases and at J to 7 bases, leaving 11 bases not matched to a gene. CDR3 region: CSARDKASGRLEQYF. The CDR3 nucleotides are TGCAGTGCTAGAGATAAGGCTAGCGGGCGCCTGGAGCAGTACTTC.

V usage is TRBV2 and J usage is TRBJ2-3, with 9 bases lining up with TRBD1. CDR3 length: 15 amino acids. J was trimmed by 2 bases and V by 6 bases; bases with no gene match: 6. CDR1 is SNHLY, CDR2 FYNNEI, per germline. The CDR3 loop reads CASRADRGNTDTQYF. The CDR3 nucleotides are TGTGCCAGCAGGGCGGACAGGGGTAACACAGATACGCAGTATTTT.

The sample holds many counts of this clonotype. This rearrangement joins TRBV7-2 to TRBJ1-5, with D perhaps matching TRBD1 (5 bases). Trimming shortened V by 5 bases and J by 2 bases, and 10 bases separated the two germline ends. This CDR3 has 14 residues. The germline V gene has CDR1 SGHTA and CDR2 FQGNSA. The CDR3: CASSRGGGNQPQHF. As DNA, the CDR3 is TGTGCCAGCAGCCGGGGGGGTGGCAATCAGCCCCAGCATTTT.

This clonotype was observed a handful of times. This sequence joins TRBV20-1 and TRBJ1-3, with D possibly TRBD1 on 6 matching bases. Germline assignment: CDR1 DFQATT and CDR2 SNEGSKA (reference sequence). The V end was cut by 0 bases, the J end by 8 bases, with 14 bases between. The CDR3 is 14 residues long. CDR3 loop: CSARDARGADTIYF. Written as DNA, the CDR3 is TGCAGTGCTAGAGATGCCCGGGGGGCGGACACCATATATTTT.

The genes are TRBV10-3 and TRBJ2-7, with D possibly called TRBD1 or TRBD2 (6 bases each). The germline V and J ends were trimmed by 3 bases and 7 bases, with 16 bases remaining between them. Per germline, CDR1 ENHRY and CDR2 SYGVKD. The CDR3 is 14 amino acids. The CDR3 sequence: CAISDFPGAGEQYV. DNA for the CDR3: TGTGCCATCAGTGATTTTCCGGGGGCGGGTGAGCAGTACGTC.

V and J are TRBV5-1 and TRBJ1-1; 10 nucleotides align to TRBD1. The CDR3 is 15 residues long. The trim removed 3 bases at V and 1 base at J, leaving 3 bases unmatched. Germline-derived CDR1 and CDR2 are SGHRS and YFSETQ. The CDR3 reads CASSWTGGSNTEAFF. DNA for the CDR3: TGCGCCAGCAGCTGGACAGGGGGATCGAACACTGAAGCTTTCTTT.

There are a few counts of this clonotype. This chain links TRBV12-3 or TRBV12-4 with TRBJ1-2, with D perhaps matching TRBD1 (6 bases). The V and J ends lost 3 bases and 0 bases respectively, with 14 bases between them. The CDR3 runs 16 residues. Written as DNA, the CDR3 is TGTGCCAGCAGTTTGCCCGGACAGCCTTCTAACTATGGCTACACCTTC. Translated, it gives CASSLPGQPSNYGYTF.

Many counts were recorded for this clonotype. CDR3 region: CSARDRLRSGGHSEQFF. The CDR3, as DNA: TGCAGTGCTAGAGATCGTCTCCGGTCGGGGGGGCACAGTGAGCAGTTCTTC. The chain couples TRBV20-1 to TRBJ2-1; 8 bases are a match to TRBD2. Germline loops: CDR1 DFQATT, CDR2 SNEGSKA (reference sequence). The CDR3 runs 17 residues. V shed 0 bases and J 9 bases; nucleotides not matched to a gene: 16.

Ten or more counts support this clonotype. This chain joins TRBV5-4 and TRBJ2-2; D remains ambiguous. The CDR3 totals 13 residues. Looked up from germline, CDR1 is SGHNT and CDR2 is YYREEE (reference sequence). Between the trimmed V and J ends, which lost 1 base and 4 bases, there was a span of 5 bases. The CDR3 here is CASSLIATGELFF. In DNA, the CDR3 is TGTGCCAGCAGCTTGATAGCCACCGGGGAGCTGTTTTTT.

The table lists this clonotype with a few counts. This sequence joins TRBV7-8 and TRBJ1-4; D remains unclear. Germline V gives CDR1 SGHVS, CDR2 FQNEAQ. Trimming took 5 bases from V and 7 from J, leaving 17 bases between them. The CDR3 is made up of 15 amino acids. The CDR3 sequence is CASSPSPGIGEKLFF. CDR3 DNA: TGTGCCAGCAGCCCCTCCCCCGGGATAGGTGAAAAACTGTTTTTT.

The chain uses TRBV5-1 and TRBJ1-1; D not certain. Trimming removed 2 bases at V and 1 base at J, with 9 bases between. Germline V CDR1 and CDR2: SGHRS, YFSETQ. CDR3 length equals 14 residues. CDR3 region: CASSFDTENTEAFF. CDR3 sequence (DNA): TGCGCCAGCAGCTTCGACACGGAGAACACTGAAGCTTTCTTT.

The chain employs TRBV10-3 and TRBJ2-1, with no clear D. V was clipped by 0 bases and J by 4 bases, with 13 bases between them. Germline V lookup: CDR1 ENHRY, CDR2 SYGVKD. The CDR3 has 16 amino acids. As DNA, the CDR3 is TGTGCCATCAGTGAGTCTGCGCAGAGGATATACAATGAGCAGTTCTTC. This sequence encodes CAISESAQRIYNEQFF.

The chain links TRBV5-5 to TRBJ1-4, with 8 bases fitting TRBD1. The germline V gene encodes CDR1 SGHKS and CDR2 YYEKEE (reference sequence). V trimming: 3 bases; J trimming: 5 bases; junction bases outside the gene matches: 6. The CDR3 extends over 15 amino acids. The CDR3 nucleotides are TGTGCCAGCAGCTCAATCGGACAGGGCAATGAAAAACTGTTTTTT. It encodes CASSSIGQGNEKLFF.

This clonotype occurred a few times. The chain has TRBV6-6 and TRBJ2-1; TRBD1 or TRBD2 may be the D gene (5 bases each). Germline values: CDR1 MNHNY, CDR2 SVGAGI (reference sequence). This CDR3 has 13 amino acids. Trimming took off 10 bases at V and 2 bases at J, with 12 bases between the two ends. The DNA of the CDR3 is TGTGCCACCGCCGGGACGGCCTACAATGAGCAGTTCTTC. Its protein product is CATAGTAYNEQFF.

V usage is TRBV2 and J usage is TRBJ1-6; tentative D call: TRBD1 (5 bases). The CDR3 contains 15 residues. The germline CDR1 and CDR2 sequences are SNHLY and FYNNEI. The V end lost 2 bases, the J end lost 5 bases, and 10 bases lay between the germline ends. The CDR3 here is CASSEQGDDNSPLHF. The CDR3 DNA sequence: TGTGCCAGCAGTGAACAGGGAGACGATAATTCACCCCTCCACTTT.

This clonotype was picked up many times. V and J are TRBV12-3 or TRBV12-4 and TRBJ2-3, with a weak D call TRBD2 (5 bases). The CDR3 consists of 16 residues. The germline V and J ends were trimmed by 8 bases and 5 bases, with 23 bases remaining between them. CDR3 DNA: TGTGCCAGCGCCTCGGGAAACAGCCAGGCAGGAGATACGCAGTATTTT. Its translation: CASASGNSQAGDTQYF.

The chain couples TRBV7-3 to TRBJ2-3, with TRBD2 identical over 9 bases. Per the germline V gene, CDR1 is SGHTA and CDR2 is FQGTGA. V lost 2 bases to trimming and J lost 3 bases; unmatched junction nucleotides: 6. CDR3 length: 16 residues. Here the CDR3 DNA reads TGTGCCAGCAGCTTACTGCGGGGGGGCCGGACAGATACGCAGTATTTT. Translation: CASSLLRGGRTDTQYF.

This clonotype was picked up a small number of times. V usage is TRBV12-3 or TRBV12-4 and J usage is TRBJ2-5; no definite D call. V was trimmed by 6 bases and J by 7 bases, leaving 12 bases between them. The CDR3 is 12 residues long. The CDR3, as DNA: TGTGCCAGCAGCTACGAGCCCAGGACCCAGTACTTC. Translating gives CASSYEPRTQYF.

This clonotype was counted between two and nine times. The chain is built from TRBV4-1 and TRBJ1-5; D not certain. From germline, CDR1 is MGHRA and CDR2 YSYEKL. The CDR3 has 15 amino acids. Trimming left V 1 base short and J 0 bases short, with 7 bases between. The CDR3 nucleotides are TGCGCCAGCAGCCAAGTAGTCCGTAGCAATCAGCCCCAGCATTTT. Translating it yields CASSQVVRSNQPQHF.

This clonotype was detected only a few times. The rearrangement joins TRBV6-2 or TRBV6-3 to TRBJ1-6; 7 positions match TRBD1. V lost 0 bases, J lost 7 bases, and 6 bases stayed unmatched. The CDR3 contains 16 residues. The V gene's germline CDR1 is MNHEY and CDR2 SVGEGT. Here the CDR3 reads CASSYSTDRDNSPLHF. Written as DNA, the CDR3 is TGTGCCAGCAGTTACTCTACCGACAGGGACAATTCACCCCTCCACTTT.

Ten or more counts support this clonotype. The rearrangement links TRBV4-2 to TRBJ2-1; TRBD2 matches 10 bases. Per germline, CDR1 LGHNA and CDR2 YNFKEQ. The CDR3 runs to 16 residues. V lost 1 base to trimming and J lost 3 bases; unmatched junction nucleotides: 3. CDR3 coding DNA: TGTGCCAGCAGCCAAGCAGCGGGGGGGCTCTACAATGAGCAGTTCTTC. Protein: CASSQAAGGLYNEQFF.

This chain links TRBV5-1 with TRBJ2-7; 12 bases agree with TRBD2. The CDR3 runs 15 residues. Germline loops: CDR1 SGHRS, CDR2 YFSETQ. With 3 bases clipped from V and 4 bases from J, the junction kept 5 bases outside the gene matches. The CDR3 here is CASSSGLAGMYEQYF. CDR3 nucleotides: TGCGCCAGCAGCTCCGGACTAGCGGGAATGTACGAGCAGTACTTC.

This clonotype was counted a few times. V usage is TRBV5-1 and J usage is TRBJ1-2; perhaps TRBD1 as D (6 bases). This CDR3 is built from 14 residues. Germline CDR1 SGHRS, CDR2 YFSETQ. Trimming shortened V by 5 bases and J by 8 bases, and 19 bases separated the two germline ends. In DNA, the CDR3 is TGCGCCAGCAGAGGGGGATTCCCCCGATGGGGCTACACCTTC. This sequence encodes CASRGGFPRWGYTF.

This clonotype was observed a handful of times. The V call is TRBV27, the J call TRBJ2-7; tentatively, D is TRBD1 (5 bases). This CDR3 is built from 13 residues. Looked up from germline, CDR1 is MNHEY and CDR2 is SMNVEV (reference sequence). V lost 5 bases, J lost 0 bases, and 8 bases lay in between. The CDR3 nucleotides are TGTGCCAGCAGTGACAGAGTCTCCTACGAGCAGTACTTC. Its protein product is CASSDRVSYEQYF.

This clonotype was counted many times. CDR3 in DNA: TGTGCCAGCAGCCGCCCCGAGGGCATTGGTTGGACTGAAGCTTTCTTT. Amino acids: CASSRPEGIGWTEAFF. The V gene is TRBV11-2, the J gene TRBJ1-1; no clear D. The CDR3 runs 16 residues. Per germline, CDR1 SGHAT and CDR2 FQNNGV. Between the trimmed V and J ends, which lost 5 bases and 5 bases, there was a span of 21 bases.

The sample holds many counts of this clonotype. The chain joins TRBV7-8 to TRBJ1-2, with 8 bases matching TRBD1. J gave up 6 bases and V 5 bases, and 8 bases lay outside the gene matches. Germline CDR1 and CDR2: SGHVS and FQNEAQ. The CDR3 is 14 amino acids. CDR3 in amino acids: CASSRQSGGDGYTF. In DNA, the CDR3 is TGTGCCAGCAGCCGACAGTCAGGGGGCGATGGCTACACCTTC.

J is TRBJ2-3 and V is TRBV12-3 or TRBV12-4; D perhaps matches TRBD1 (6 bases). CDR3 size: 16 residues. Trimming stripped 3 bases from V and 3 bases from J, with 16 bases between. For the CDR3, the DNA is TGTGCCAGCAGTTTCGGTGGGCACAGGGATACAGATACGCAGTATTTT. Its protein is CASSFGGHRDTDTQYF.

J is TRBJ2-3 and V is TRBV2; D might be TRBD2 (5 bases). V shed 8 bases and J shed 7 bases, with 13 bases lying between them. This CDR3 is built from 12 residues. Germline CDR1 and CDR2: SNHLY and FYNNEI. This chain's CDR3 is CASSLGWNTQYF. In nucleotides, the CDR3 is TGTGCCAGCTCACTAGGGTGGAATACGCAGTATTTT.

This rearrangement joins TRBV28 to TRBJ2-7, with a possible D match to TRBD1 (5 bases). Germline CDR1 reads MDHEN; CDR2 reads SYDVKM. Trimming left V 4 bases short and J 3 bases short, with 10 bases between. CDR3 length: 13 residues. The CDR3 sequence is CASSSTAYYEQYV. In DNA form, the CDR3 reads TGTGCCAGCAGTTCGACAGCTTACTACGAGCAGTACGTC.